The 8 T cell receptor beta chains given below trace back to one sample, sequenced in a study of a mutant IDH1 vaccine in newly diagnosed glioma. Stated time point: baseline, week 1 (first vaccination visit). Specified treatment: pre-vaccination baseline after standard-of-care therapy. Clones were sequenced by immunoSEQ multiplex PCR, and TCRdb holds only the in-frame ones, with some missing. The data hold about 50,000 clones, with more than 80% observed a single time. Sequences were derived from PBMCs, sampled from a glioma patient treated with radiotherapy, temozolomide or both. The source of these receptors is a man between 35 and 55 years old with glioma.

A few counts support this clone. V usage is TRBV27 and J usage is TRBJ1-5; D gene ambiguous. CDR3 length equals 13 residues. The V gene's germline CDR1 is MNHEY and CDR2 SMNVEV (reference sequence). The V end was cut by 6 bases, the J end by 6 bases, with 12 bases between. CDR3 DNA: TGTGCCAGCAGGCTGACCGCCGCTCAGCCCCAGCATTTT. It encodes CASRLTAAQPQHF.

The chain uses TRBV9 and TRBJ1-5; D ambiguous. The length of the CDR3 is 12 residues. V gave up 5 bases and J gave up 12 bases, with 15 bases separating them. Germline V CDR1 and CDR2: SGDLS, YYNGEE. The CDR3 bases are TGTGCCAGCAGGATTAGGGAAAGCGGCCAGCATTTT. Its translation: CASRIRESGQHF.

The CDR3 region has the DNA TGTGCCAGCAGTTTCGCACGGGGAGACTACGAGCAGTACTTC. It translates to CASSFARGDYEQYF. The rearrangement joins TRBV27 to TRBJ2-7, with TRBD2 as a possible D gene (5 bases). In germline, CDR1 is MNHEY, CDR2 SMNVEV (reference sequence). The CDR3 consists of 14 residues. Trimming cost V 3 bases and J 3 bases, with 12 bases left between them.

The chain couples TRBV15 to TRBJ2-7; 8 nucleotides agree with TRBD2. This CDR3 region has 14 residues. Trimming cost V 3 bases and J 6 bases; bases outside gene matches: 7. Germline assignment: CDR1 LNHNV and CDR2 YYDKDF (reference sequence). CDR3 amino acids: CATSRRGSGGEQYF. The CDR3 nucleotides read TGTGCCACCAGCAGGCGGGGGAGCGGGGGCGAGCAGTACTTC. The whole variable domain, filled in from reference TRBV15 and TRBJ2-7, reads DAMVIQNPRYQVTQFGKPVTLSCSQTLNHNVMYWYQQKSSQAPKLLFHYYDKDFNNEADTPDNFQSRRPNTSFCFLDIRSPGLGDTAMYLCATSRRGSGGEQYFGPGTRLTVT.

The chain has TRBV5-5 and TRBJ2-7; no reliable D call. Germline V gene lookup returns CDR1 SGHKS and CDR2 YYEKEE (reference sequence). The length of the CDR3 is 13 residues. Trimming left V 2 bases short and J 2 bases short, with 8 bases between. The chain's CDR3 is CASSFNRPYEQYF. The CDR3 DNA reads TGTGCCAGCAGCTTTAATCGGCCCTACGAGCAGTACTTC.

This clone was recorded only once. The CDR3 reads CASSYSPRRDYGYTF. The CDR3 DNA reads as TGTGCCAGCAGTTACTCCCCCCGCAGGGACTATGGCTACACCTTC. The genes are TRBV6-5 and TRBJ1-2; weak D call: TRBD1 (5 bases). V was pared by 0 bases and J by 3 bases, with 11 bases between. The germline gives CDR1 MNHEY, CDR2 SVGAGI. The CDR3 sequence is 15 residues long.

The rearrangement uses TRBV25-1 and TRBJ2-1; 11 bases line up with TRBD2. With 4 bases clipped from V and 9 bases from J, the junction kept 8 bases outside the gene matches. The CDR3 runs 15 residues. The germline CDR1 and CDR2 sequences are MGHDK and SYGVNS. The CDR3 spells CASSGFRLAGGEQFF. CDR3 nucleotide sequence: TGTGCCAGCAGTGGGTTTAGGCTAGCGGGGGGTGAGCAGTTCTTC.

V is TRBV7-2 and J is TRBJ1-5, with TRBD1 identical over 9 bases. From germline, CDR1 is SGHTA and CDR2 FQGNSA. The V segment lost 5 bases and the J segment 3 bases; nucleotides outside the gene matches: 5. The length of the CDR3 is 15 residues. Here the CDR3 reads CASSPDRGFNQPQHF. CDR3 coding DNA: TGTGCCAGCAGCCCTGACAGGGGGTTCAATCAGCCCCAGCATTTT.